The entry below gives a single T cell receptor (beta chain) sequence along with its context. What it binds is unknown. These data belong to a study of vaccination and CD4 T cells after COVID-19. The overall study: At a median about 91 days (range 35 to 161) after diagnosis, post-COVID samples were drawn. Post-vaccine sampling followed dose two by a median about 70 days (range 14 to 241). Cells were stimulated with overlapping spike peptides from SARS-CoV-2, HCoV-NL63, HCoV-OC43 and HCoV-229E. Researchers treated control cultures with a CEFX pool, an HIV-1 Nef pool, or no peptide.

Cultured CD4+ T cell DNA underwent sequencing with the Oncomine TCR Beta short-read assay. A single record per CDR3 protein comes from TCRdb applying MiXCR to the PCR reads. This sample has under 25,000 distinct CDR3 sequences; approximately 50% occur once, and the top ten carry about 13%. Treatment: approximately nine-day PBMC culture with coronavirus spike peptide pools or control peptides (ViraFEST assay). Germline lookup yields CDR1 MNHNS and CDR2 SASEGT. This CDR3 is 17 amino acids long. V was pared by 0 bases and J by 11 bases, with 13 bases of the junction left unmatched. The J gene is TRBJ1-2, the V gene TRBV6-1; TRBD1 agrees at 12 bases. The receptor was isolated from a human donor with COVID-19. Sequencing was performed on cultured CD4+ T cells from blood. DNA of the CDR3: TGTGCCAGCAGTGAAGCGGGACAGGGGGCCTGGGGTGGTGGTTACACCTTC. Its translation: CASSEAGQGAWGGGYTF.